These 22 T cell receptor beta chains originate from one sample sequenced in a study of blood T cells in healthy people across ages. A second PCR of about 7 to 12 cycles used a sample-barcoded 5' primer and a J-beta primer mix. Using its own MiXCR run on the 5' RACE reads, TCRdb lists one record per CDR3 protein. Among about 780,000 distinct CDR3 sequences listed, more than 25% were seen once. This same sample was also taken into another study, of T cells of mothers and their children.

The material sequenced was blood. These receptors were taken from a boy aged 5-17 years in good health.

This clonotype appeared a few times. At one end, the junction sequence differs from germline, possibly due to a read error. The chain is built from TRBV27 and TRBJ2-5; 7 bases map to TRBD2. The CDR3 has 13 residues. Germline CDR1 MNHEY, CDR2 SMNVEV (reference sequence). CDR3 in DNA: TGTGTCAGCGGTCCTAGCGGAGGAGAGACCCAGTACTTC. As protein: CVSGPSGGETQYF.

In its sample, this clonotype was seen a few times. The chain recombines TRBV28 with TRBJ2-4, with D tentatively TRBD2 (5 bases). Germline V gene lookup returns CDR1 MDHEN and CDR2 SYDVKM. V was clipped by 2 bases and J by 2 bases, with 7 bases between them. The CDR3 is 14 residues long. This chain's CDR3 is CASSLPGSKNIQYF. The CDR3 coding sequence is TGTGCCAGCAGTTTACCGGGGTCCAAAAACATTCAGTACTTC.

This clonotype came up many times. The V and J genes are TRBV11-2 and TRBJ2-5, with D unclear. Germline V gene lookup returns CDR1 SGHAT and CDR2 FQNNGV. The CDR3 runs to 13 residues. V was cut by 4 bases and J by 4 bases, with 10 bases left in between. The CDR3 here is CASSSRAAETQYF. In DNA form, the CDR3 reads TGTGCCAGCAGCTCCCGCGCGGCAGAGACCCAGTACTTC.

This CDR3 is CASSPEKGYDNEQFF. The DNA for the CDR3 is TGCGCCAGCAGCCCGGAGAAGGGGTACGACAATGAGCAGTTCTTC. V usage is TRBV5-1 and J usage is TRBJ2-1, with D possibly matching TRBD1 (5 bases). The V end lost 4 bases, the J end lost 5 bases, and 16 bases lay between the germline ends. Germline loops: CDR1 SGHRS, CDR2 YFSETQ. This CDR3 is built from 15 residues.

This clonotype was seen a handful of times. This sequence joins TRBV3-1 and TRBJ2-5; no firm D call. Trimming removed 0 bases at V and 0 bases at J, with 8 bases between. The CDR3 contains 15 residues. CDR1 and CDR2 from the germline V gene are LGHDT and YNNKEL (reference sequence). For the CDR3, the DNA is TGTGCCAGCAGCCAAGATGTAGCCTACCAAGAGACCCAGTACTTC. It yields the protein CASSQDVAYQETQYF.

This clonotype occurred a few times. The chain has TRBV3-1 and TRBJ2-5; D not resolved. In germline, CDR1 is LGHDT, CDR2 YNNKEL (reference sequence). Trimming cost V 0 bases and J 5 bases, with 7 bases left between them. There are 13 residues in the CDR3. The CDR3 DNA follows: TGTGCCAGCAGCCAAGAAGGACCGGAGACCCAGTACTTC. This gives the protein CASSQEGPETQYF.

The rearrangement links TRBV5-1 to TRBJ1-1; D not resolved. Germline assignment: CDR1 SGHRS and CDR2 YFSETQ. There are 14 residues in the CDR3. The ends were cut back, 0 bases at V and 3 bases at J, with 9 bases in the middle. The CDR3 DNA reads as TGCGCCAGCAGCTTGGGGCAGACTTACACTGAAGCTTTCTTT. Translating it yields CASSLGQTYTEAFF.

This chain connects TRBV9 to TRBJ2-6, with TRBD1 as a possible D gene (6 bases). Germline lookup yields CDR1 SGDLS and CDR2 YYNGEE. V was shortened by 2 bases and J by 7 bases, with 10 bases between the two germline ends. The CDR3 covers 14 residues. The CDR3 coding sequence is TGTGCCAGCAGCGTTAACAGGGTTGCCAACGTCCTGACTTTC. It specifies CASSVNRVANVLTF.

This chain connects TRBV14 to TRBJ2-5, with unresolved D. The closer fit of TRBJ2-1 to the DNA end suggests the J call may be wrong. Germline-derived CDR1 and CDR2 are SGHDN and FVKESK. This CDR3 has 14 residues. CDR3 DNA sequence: TGTGCCCCCAGACAAGGTCCGGTACGCAATGAGCAGTTCTTC. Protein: CAPRQGPVRNEQFF.

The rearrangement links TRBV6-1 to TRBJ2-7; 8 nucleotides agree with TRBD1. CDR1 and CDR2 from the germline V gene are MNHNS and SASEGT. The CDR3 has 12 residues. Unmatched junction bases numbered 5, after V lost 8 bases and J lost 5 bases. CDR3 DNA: TGTGCCAGCCTAAGGACAGGGAACGAGCAGTACTTC. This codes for CASLRTGNEQYF.

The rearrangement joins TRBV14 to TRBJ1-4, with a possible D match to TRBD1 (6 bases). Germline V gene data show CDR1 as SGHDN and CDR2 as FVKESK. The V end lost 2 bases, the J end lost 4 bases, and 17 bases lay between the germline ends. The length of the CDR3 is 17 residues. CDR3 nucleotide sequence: TGTGCCAGCAGCCAAATCCCTTTGGGGGCTGGTAATGAAAAACTGTTTTTT. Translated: CASSQIPLGAGNEKLFF.

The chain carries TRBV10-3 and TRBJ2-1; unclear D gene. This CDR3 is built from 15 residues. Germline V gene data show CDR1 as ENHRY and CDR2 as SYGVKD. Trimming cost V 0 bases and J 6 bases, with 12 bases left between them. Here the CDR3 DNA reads TGTGCCATCAGTGAGTCAGCGAGAGACGGCAATGAGCAGTTCTTC. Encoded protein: CAISESARDGNEQFF.

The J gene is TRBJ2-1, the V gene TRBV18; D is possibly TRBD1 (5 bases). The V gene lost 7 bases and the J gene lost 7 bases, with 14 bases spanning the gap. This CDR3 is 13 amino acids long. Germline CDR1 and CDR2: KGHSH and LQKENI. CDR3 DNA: TGTGCCAGCTTTCCTGTCCAGGGTAATGAGCAGTTCTTC. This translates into CASFPVQGNEQFF.

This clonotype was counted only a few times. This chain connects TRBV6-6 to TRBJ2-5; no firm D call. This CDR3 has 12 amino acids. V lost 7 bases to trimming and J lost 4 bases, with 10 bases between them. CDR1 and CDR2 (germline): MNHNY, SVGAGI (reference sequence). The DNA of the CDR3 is TGTGCCAGCACAGGCGATTCAGAGACCCAGTACTTC. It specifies CASTGDSETQYF.

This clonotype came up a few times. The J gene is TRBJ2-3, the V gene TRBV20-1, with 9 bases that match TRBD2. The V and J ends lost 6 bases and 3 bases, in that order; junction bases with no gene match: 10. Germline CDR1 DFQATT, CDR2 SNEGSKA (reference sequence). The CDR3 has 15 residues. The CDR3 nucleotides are TGCAGTGCCCTCGGGACTAGCCATGAGACAGATACGCAGTATTTT. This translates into CSALGTSHETDTQYF.

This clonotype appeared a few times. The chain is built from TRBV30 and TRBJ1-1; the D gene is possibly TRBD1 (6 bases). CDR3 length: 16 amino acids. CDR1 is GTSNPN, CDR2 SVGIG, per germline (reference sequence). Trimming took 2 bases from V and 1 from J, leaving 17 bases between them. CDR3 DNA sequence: TGTGCCTGGAGTCCAAGTACCGACAGGACGAACACTGAAGCTTTCTTT. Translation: CAWSPSTDRTNTEAFF.

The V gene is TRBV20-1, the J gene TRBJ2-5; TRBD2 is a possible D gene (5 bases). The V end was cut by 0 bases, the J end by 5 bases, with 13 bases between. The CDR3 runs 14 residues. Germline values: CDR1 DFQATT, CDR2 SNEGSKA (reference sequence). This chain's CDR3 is CSARDSGSEETQYF. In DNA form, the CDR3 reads TGCAGTGCTAGAGATTCGGGGTCTGAGGAGACCCAGTACTTC.

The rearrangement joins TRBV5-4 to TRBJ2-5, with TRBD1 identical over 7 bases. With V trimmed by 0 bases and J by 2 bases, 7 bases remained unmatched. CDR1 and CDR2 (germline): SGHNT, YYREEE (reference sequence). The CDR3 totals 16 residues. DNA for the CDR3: TGTGCCAGCAGCTTGGCTGTATCAGGGGGACAAGAGACCCAGTACTTC. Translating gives CASSLAVSGGQETQYF.

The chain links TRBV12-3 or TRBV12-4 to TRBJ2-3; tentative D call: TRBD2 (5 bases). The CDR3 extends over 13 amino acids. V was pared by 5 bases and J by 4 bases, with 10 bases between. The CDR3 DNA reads TGTGCCAGCAGTAGAGGGAGCGCAGATACGCAGTATTTT. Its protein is CASSRGSADTQYF.

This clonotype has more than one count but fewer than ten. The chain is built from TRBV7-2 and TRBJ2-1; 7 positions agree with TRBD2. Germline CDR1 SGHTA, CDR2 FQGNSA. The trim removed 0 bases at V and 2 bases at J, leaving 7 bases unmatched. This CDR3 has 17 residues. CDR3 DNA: TGTGCCAGCAGCTTAGCGGCTAGCGGCCACCCCTACAATGAGCAGTTCTTC. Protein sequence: CASSLAASGHPYNEQFF.

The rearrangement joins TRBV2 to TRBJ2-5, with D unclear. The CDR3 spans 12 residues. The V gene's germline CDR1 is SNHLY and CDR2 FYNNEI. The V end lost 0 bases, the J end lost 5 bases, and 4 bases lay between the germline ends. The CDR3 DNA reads TGTGCCAGCAGTGAAGCGCTCGAGACCCAGTACTTC. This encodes CASSEALETQYF.

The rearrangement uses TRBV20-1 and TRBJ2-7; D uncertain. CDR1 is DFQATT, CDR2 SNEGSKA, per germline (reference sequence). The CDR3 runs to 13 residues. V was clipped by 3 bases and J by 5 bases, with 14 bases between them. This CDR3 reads CSARVAEFNEQYF. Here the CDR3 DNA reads TGCAGTGCTAGGGTGGCGGAGTTCAACGAGCAGTACTTC.